This TCR beta chain was identified during a study of OX40 agonist ivuxolimab in advanced cancers. Study conclusions and caveats: The average count of expanded clones was higher among CD8+ T cells than among CD4+. Also present in some nonresponders was a low level of normalized T-cell clonal expansion.

V was pared by 5 bases and J by 3 bases, with 14 bases between. CDR1 is SEHNR, CDR2 FQNEAQ, per germline (reference sequence). The CDR3 loop spans 15 amino acids. The protocol was immunoSEQ multiplex PCR, while the TCRdb copy is restricted to in-frame clones and leaves out a portion. The repertoire holds about 50,000 clones, approximately 85% seen once, with approximately 2.1% in the top ten. Turning to this clone: Its antigen is not identified.

The TCR was taken from an adult with an advanced solid tumor such as melanoma, head and neck, liver or kidney cancer. The chain combines TRBV7-9 with TRBJ2-1; D perhaps matches TRBD2 (6 bases). Sequencing used CD4+ or CD8+ T cells sorted from blood, obtained in a trial of the OX40 agonist ivuxolimab. CDR3: CASSPRGNSYNEQFF. The CDR3 nucleotides are TGTGCCAGCAGCCCCCGGGGGAACAGCTACAATGAGCAGTTCTTC. Full variable domain (missing parts from reference TRBV7-9 and TRBJ2-1): DTGVSQNPRHKITKRGQNVTFRCDPISEHNRLYWYRQTLGQGPEFLTYFQNEAQLEKSRLLSDRFSAERPKGSFSTLEIQRTEQGDSAMYLCASSPRGNSYNEQFFGPGTRLTVL.